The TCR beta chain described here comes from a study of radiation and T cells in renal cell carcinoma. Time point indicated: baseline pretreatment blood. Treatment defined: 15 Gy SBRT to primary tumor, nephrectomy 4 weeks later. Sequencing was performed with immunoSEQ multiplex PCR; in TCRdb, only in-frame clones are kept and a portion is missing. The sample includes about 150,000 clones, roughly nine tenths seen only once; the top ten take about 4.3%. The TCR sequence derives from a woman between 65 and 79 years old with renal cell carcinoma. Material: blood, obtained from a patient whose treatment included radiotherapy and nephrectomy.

The CDR3 protein is CAAGTVYNEQFF. The CDR3, as DNA: TGTGCCGCCGGGACAGTATACAATGAGCAGTTCTTC. The chain couples TRBV19 to TRBJ2-1, with 7 bases matching TRBD1. This CDR3 region has 12 residues. From germline, CDR1 is LNHDA and CDR2 SQIVND (reference sequence). Losses at the gene ends were 11 bases for V and 4 bases for J; bases not matched to a gene: 5.